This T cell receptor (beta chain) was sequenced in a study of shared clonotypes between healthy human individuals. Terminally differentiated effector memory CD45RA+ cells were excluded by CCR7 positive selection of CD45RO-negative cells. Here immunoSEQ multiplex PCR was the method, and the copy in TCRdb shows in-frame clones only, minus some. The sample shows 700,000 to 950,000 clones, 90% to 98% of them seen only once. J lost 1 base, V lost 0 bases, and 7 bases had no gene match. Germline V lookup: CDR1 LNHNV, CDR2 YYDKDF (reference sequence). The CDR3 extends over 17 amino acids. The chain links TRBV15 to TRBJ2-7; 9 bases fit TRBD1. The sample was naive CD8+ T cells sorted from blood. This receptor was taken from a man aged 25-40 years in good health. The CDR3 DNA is TGTGCCACCAGCAGAGAAGATTCGGGACAGGGATCCTACGAGCAGTACTTC. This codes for CATSREDSGQGSYEQYF.